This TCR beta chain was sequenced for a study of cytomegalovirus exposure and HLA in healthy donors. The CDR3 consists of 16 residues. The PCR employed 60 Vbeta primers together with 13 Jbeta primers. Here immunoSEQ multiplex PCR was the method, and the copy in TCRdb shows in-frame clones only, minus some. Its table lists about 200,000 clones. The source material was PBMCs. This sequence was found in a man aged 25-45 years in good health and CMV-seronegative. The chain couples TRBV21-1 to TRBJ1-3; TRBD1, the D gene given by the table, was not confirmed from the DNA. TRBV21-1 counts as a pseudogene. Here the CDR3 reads CASSKPDRYSGNTIYF. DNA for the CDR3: TGTGCCAGCAGCAAACCGGACAGGTACTCTGGAAACACCATATATTTT.